This is a list of T cell receptor beta chains from one sample in a study of cytomegalovirus exposure and HLA in healthy donors. TCRdb's copy holds only in-frame clones and misses some; the assay was immunoSEQ multiplex PCR. This sample carries over 150,000 clones, 80% of them seen once, and the ten largest clones take roughly 5%. Sequencing used PBMCs. These receptors originate from a man aged 25-40 years in good health and CMV-seronegative. CDR3s include the opening cysteine and the closing phenylalanine or tryptophan. The D gene is left open where the match is weak. Part of the rows lack a size; the others show once, few, many or a class for expanded clones.

D	size	V	J	CDR3	DNA
TRBD1	.	TRBV27	TRBJ2-7	CASAQGAYEQYF	TGTGCCAGCGCTCAGGGGGCCTACGAGCAGTACTTC
TRBD1	few	TRBV4-1	TRBJ1-1	CASSQAPGGTEAFF	TGCGCCAGCAGCCAAGCCCCAGGGGGTACTGAAGCTTTCTTT
.	.	TRBV7-8	TRBJ1-1	CASSRVGWDTEAFF	TGTGCCAGCAGCCGGGTCGGGTGGGACACTGAAGCTTTCTTT
.	.	TRBV9	TRBJ1-3	CASSVGTGSGNTIYF	TGTGCCAGCAGCGTAGGGACGGGGTCTGGAAACACCATATATTTT
TRBD1	.	TRBV18	TRBJ1-5	CASSPGQGIGPQHF	TGTGCCAGCTCACCGGGACAGGGTATAGGGCCCCAGCATTTT
.	.	TRBV28	TRBJ1-5	CASSLGGAWAQHF	TGTGCCAGCAGTTTGGGGGGAGCCTGGGCCCAGCATTTT
TRBD2	.	TRBV4-3	TRBJ2-2	CASSRRLAGGTGELFF	TGCGCCAGCAGCCGTCGACTAGCGGGGGGCACCGGGGAGCTGTTTTTT
.	.	TRBV5-6	TRBJ2-7	CASSLTGEQYF	TGTGCCAGCAGCTTGACAGGGGAGCAGTACTTC
.	.	TRBV13	TRBJ2-7	CASRFDREDSTYEQYF	TGTGCCAGCAGATTTGACAGGGAGGATTCGACCTACGAGCAGTACTTC
.	.	TRBV5-5	TRBJ1-1	CASSWIESGTEAFF	TGTGCCAGCAGCTGGATCGAGTCAGGCACTGAAGCTTTCTTT
TRBD1	once	TRBV5-4	TRBJ2-7	CASSPGTGVSYEQYF	TGTGCCAGCAGCCCCGGGACAGGGGTGTCCTACGAGCAGTACTTC
.	.	TRBV25-1	TRBJ2-2	CASSAHASGGELFF	TGTGCCAGCAGTGCCCACGCCAGTGGCGGGGAGCTGTTTTTT
.	.	TRBV13	TRBJ2-2	CASSLSSANTGELFF	TGTGCCAGCAGCTTATCCAGTGCGAACACCGGGGAGCTGTTTTTT
.	once	TRBV6-5	TRBJ2-5	CASSYSIADSQYF	TGTGCCAGCAGTTACTCGATAGCTGATTCCCAGTACTTC
TRBD1	.	TRBV6-1	TRBJ2-5	CASSPTGAQETQYF	TGTGCCAGCAGTCCAACAGGGGCCCAAGAGACCCAGTACTTC
.	few	TRBV19	TRBJ1-2	CASSIQQGTPTF	TGTGCCAGTAGTATCCAACAGGGCACGCCCACCTTC
TRBD1	once	TRBV30	TRBJ1-6	CAWSVYRGQDSPLHF	TGTGCCTGGAGTGTTTACAGGGGGCAAGATTCACCCCTCCACTTT
.	.	TRBV11-2	TRBJ2-7	CASSLAGSQGYEQYF	TGTGCCAGCAGCTTAGCGGGATCCCAAGGTTACGAGCAGTACTTC
TRBD1	.	TRBV27	TRBJ1-2	CASSYGQAGGYTF	TGTGCCAGCAGTTACGGACAGGCCGGTGGCTACACCTTC
.	once	TRBV27	TRBJ1-5	CASSTAGYSNQPQHF	TGTGCCAGCAGCACGGCGGGATATAGCAATCAGCCCCAGCATTTT
.	.	TRBV18	TRBJ2-5	CASSRASELTQYF	TGTGCCAGCTCAAGGGCTAGCGAGTTGACCCAGTACTTC
TRBD2	.	TRBV5-5	TRBJ2-7	CASSLAGVSYEQYF	TGTGCCAGCAGCCTAGCGGGAGTTTCCTACGAGCAGTACTTC
TRBD1	.	TRBV5-4	TRBJ2-7	CASSLRQGLEQYF	TGTGCCAGCAGCTTGAGACAGGGCCTAGAGCAGTACTTC
TRBD1	.	TRBV5-1	TRBJ2-1	CASTPNRGNNEQFF	TGCGCCAGCACCCCGAACAGGGGGAACAATGAGCAGTTCTTC
TRBD1	.	TRBV6-9	TRBJ1-5	CASSGDPGQGGIRDQPQHF	TGTGCCAGCAGTGGGGATCCGGGACAGGGGGGAATCCGCGATCAGCCCCAGCATTTT
.	.	TRBV6-5	TRBJ2-3	CATTSTDTQYF	TGTGCCACCACTAGCACAGATACGCAGTATTTT
.	.	TRBV5-4	TRBJ2-7	CASSLGAIYEQYF	TGTGCCAGCAGCTTGGGGGCGATCTACGAGCAGTACTTC
TRBD1	.	TRBV6-5	TRBJ1-4	CASSRTGGSYEKLFF	TGTGCCAGCAGTCGAACAGGGGGCTCATATGAAAAACTGTTTTTT
TRBD1	.	TRBV6-1	TRBJ1-2	CASSETRTGVGLGYGYTF	TGTGCCAGCAGTGAAACCAGGACAGGGGTGGGTCTTGGCTATGGCTACACCTTC
TRBD2	.	TRBV7-3	TRBJ2-1	CASSPRGLAGEGPYNEQFF	TGTGCCAGCAGCCCAAGGGGACTAGCGGGAGAGGGCCCCTACAATGAGCAGTTCTTC
.	.	TRBV6-6	TRBJ1-5	CASSLDGYQPQHF	TGTGCCAGCTCTTTAGATGGTTATCAGCCCCAGCATTTT
TRBD1	few	TRBV28	TRBJ1-2	CASSLRDRGFGGGYTF	TGTGCCAGCAGTTTAAGGGACAGGGGTTTTGGCGGTGGCTACACCTTC
TRBD1	.	TRBV15	TRBJ1-2	CATSRGTGEHYGYTF	TGTGCCACCAGCAGGGGGACAGGGGAGCACTATGGCTACACCTTC
TRBD1	.	TRBV15	TRBJ1-1	CATSTRGQGNTEAFF	TGTGCCACCAGCACCCGTGGACAGGGCAACACTGAAGCTTTCTTT
.	.	TRBV29-1	TRBJ1-6	CSAQTENSPLHF	TGCAGCGCTCAGACTGAGAATTCACCCCTCCACTTT
TRBD1	.	TRBV28	TRBJ1-2	CASSLGQGGGYTF	TGTGCCAGCAGTTTGGGACAGGGGGGTGGCTACACCTTC
.	few	TRBV7-8	TRBJ1-1	CASSSRQSFHTEAFF	TGTGCCAGCAGCTCCCGACAGTCCTTTCACACTGAAGCTTTCTTT
TRBD1	.	TRBV5-1	TRBJ1-1	CASSLGDRGNTEAFF	TGCGCCAGCAGCTTGGGGGACAGGGGGAACACTGAAGCTTTCTTT
.	few	TRBV28	TRBJ1-1	CASSSTGLNTEAFF	TGTGCCAGCAGTTCTACAGGGTTGAACACTGAAGCTTTCTTT
.	.	TRBV10-3	TRBJ2-7	CAINEGSNEQYF	TGTGCCATCAACGAGGGATCTAACGAGCAGTACTTC
TRBD1	.	TRBV19	TRBJ1-1	CASSIGDRGPEAFF	TGTGCCAGTAGTATAGGCGACAGGGGGCCTGAAGCTTTCTTT
.	.	TRBV10-3	TRBJ1-1	CAARAGTNTEAFF	TGTGCCGCTAGGGCAGGGACAAACACTGAAGCTTTCTTT
TRBD1	.	TRBV28	TRBJ1-2	CASSPTGWDGYTF	TGTGCCAGCAGTCCGACAGGGTGGGATGGCTACACCTTC
.	.	TRBV5-1	TRBJ2-2	CASSLEPAGGETGELFF	TGCGCCAGCAGCTTGGAACCAGCCGGCGGGGAGACCGGGGAGCTGTTTTTT
.	.	TRBV10-3	TRBJ2-3	CAISPSEGTDTQYF	TGTGCCATCAGCCCCAGTGAGGGCACAGATACGCAGTATTTT
TRBD2	.	TRBV11-2	TRBJ2-1	CASSYTSGGVGDEQFF	TGTGCCAGCAGCTATACTAGCGGCGGTGTTGGCGATGAGCAGTTCTTC
.	.	TRBV4-1	TRBJ1-2	CASSQEGGRWYGYTF	TGCGCCAGCAGCCAAGAAGGGGGTAGGTGGTATGGCTACACCTTC
.	once	TRBV6-1	TRBJ1-2	CASSGLLYGYTF	TGTGCCAGCAGTGGACTTCTCTATGGCTACACCTTC
TRBD1	.	TRBV28	TRBJ1-4	CASSPPAQGGCFF	TGTGCCAGCAGTCCACCGGCTCAAGGGGGCTGTTTTTTT
TRBD1	.	TRBV5-1	TRBJ2-7	CASSLDLRRDRTYEQYF	TGCGCCAGCAGCTTGGACCTCCGTAGGGACAGGACCTACGAGCAGTACTTC
.	.	TRBV13	TRBJ1-2	CASSSSGLNGYTF	TGTGCCAGCAGCTCGTCAGGGTTGAACGGCTACACCTTC
TRBD1	.	TRBV5-4	TRBJ1-4	CASSTDWDRGGEKLFF	TGTGCCAGCAGCACGGATTGGGACAGGGGTGGGGAAAAACTGTTTTTT
.	.	TRBV7-2	TRBJ2-5	CASRSGLGEETQYF	TGTGCCAGCAGGTCGGGCCTAGGGGAAGAGACCCAGTACTTC
TRBD2	once	TRBV7-3	TRBJ2-1	CASSLLAGTYNEQFF	TGTGCCAGCAGCTTACTAGCGGGAACCTACAATGAGCAGTTCTTC
.	.	TRBV2	TRBJ1-5	CASSVDGAGNQPQHF	TGTGCCAGCAGTGTAGACGGAGCGGGCAATCAGCCCCAGCATTTT